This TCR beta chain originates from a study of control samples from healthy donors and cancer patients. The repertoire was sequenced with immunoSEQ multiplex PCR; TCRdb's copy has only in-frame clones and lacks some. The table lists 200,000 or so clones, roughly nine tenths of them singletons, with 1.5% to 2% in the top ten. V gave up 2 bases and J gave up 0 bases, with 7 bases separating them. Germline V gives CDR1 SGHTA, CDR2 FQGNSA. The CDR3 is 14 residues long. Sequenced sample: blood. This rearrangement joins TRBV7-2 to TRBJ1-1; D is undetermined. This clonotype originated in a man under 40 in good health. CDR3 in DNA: TGTGCCAGCAGCTTAACCCTTATGAACACTGAAGCTTTCTTT. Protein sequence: CASSLTLMNTEAFF.